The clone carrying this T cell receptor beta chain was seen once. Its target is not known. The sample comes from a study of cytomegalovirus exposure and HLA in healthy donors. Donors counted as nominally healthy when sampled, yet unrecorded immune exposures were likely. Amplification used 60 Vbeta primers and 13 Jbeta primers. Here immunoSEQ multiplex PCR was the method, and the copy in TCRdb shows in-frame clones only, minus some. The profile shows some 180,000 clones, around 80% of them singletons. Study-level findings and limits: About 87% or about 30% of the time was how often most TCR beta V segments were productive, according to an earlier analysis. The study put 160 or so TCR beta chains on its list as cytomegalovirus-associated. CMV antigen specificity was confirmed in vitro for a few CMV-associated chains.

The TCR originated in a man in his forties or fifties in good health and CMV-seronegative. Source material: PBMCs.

The CDR3 nucleotides read TGTGCCAGCAGCCGTGGGACTAGCGGGGGGCTTCAAGAGACCCAGTACTTC. This codes for CASSRGTSGGLQETQYF. The chain has TRBV9 and TRBJ2-5; 15 nucleotides align to TRBD2. The CDR3 covers 17 residues. V lost 4 bases to trimming and J lost 2 bases; unmatched junction nucleotides: 6. Germline CDR1 and CDR2: SGDLS and YYNGEE.